This T cell receptor beta chain was observed in a study of blood T cells in healthy people across ages. The germline V and J ends were trimmed by 6 bases and 15 bases, with 17 bases remaining between them. The CDR3 totals 12 residues. Each sample provided at least 5.5 micrograms of extracted total RNA. Together with a sample-barcoded 5' primer, a J-beta primer mix was included in a second PCR lasting roughly 6 to 12 cycles. Each cDNA molecule, via a template-switch adaptor with 12 random nucleotides, was tagged. TCRdb called the 5' RACE reads again in MiXCR, with one record for every CDR3 protein. The table includes more than 500,000 distinct CDR3 sequences, around a quarter detected once. There are a few counts of this clonotype. What it binds is unknown. Study-wide findings and caveats: One million T cells yielded diversity estimates that were considered underestimates.

These data also formed part of another study, on T cells of mothers and their children.

This sequence was found in a boy aged 2 to 10 in good health. The chain has TRBV12-3 or TRBV12-4 and TRBJ1-4; a weak D match, TRBD1 (6 bases). Sequencing was carried out using blood. CDR3 in DNA: TGTGCCAGCAGCCCTGGACAGTTAGAAGTGTTTTTT. Translation: CASSPGQLEVFF.